This T cell receptor beta chain was identified during a study of blood T cell repertoires in COVID-19 (TCRdb year 2020). Study-wide context: Samples from collaborators originated in the United States, Italy and Spain and spanned both the acute and convalescent phases of COVID-19. The prospective study material was composed of cDNA or gDNA derived from T cells, B-cell-depleted T cells, or PBMCs. Deeply sampled blood TCRbeta repertoires from subjects exposed to, actively infected with, or recovered from COVID-19 were included in the dataset. A freely available public database, intended as a resource for researchers studying the immune response to SARS-CoV-2, is where the repertoires were released. Samples were obtained from the ongoing ImmuneRACE study (first 160 participants) and from some 1,300 subjects provided by 6 global collaborators. Sample metadata almost always included a de-identified subject ID, COVID-19 status, age in years and sex. HLA class I and class II types, where available, came from metadata supplied by the sample provider rather than from assay-based typing.

The immunoSEQ Assay, a bias-controlled multiplex PCR, was used to amplify TCRbeta CDR3 regions from genomic DNA. Processing in the source paper ran as follows. The number of nucleated cells in each sample was estimated from the amplification of reference gene primers within the assay. Sequence reads were collapsed and filtered to measure the absolute abundance of every unique TCRbeta CDR3 rearrangement. For each sample, productive Simpson clonality was calculated as the square root of Simpson's diversity index over productive rearrangements. TCRdb holds this immuneACCESS table with in-frame rearrangements only. Some clones are missing; in checked studies, unresolved V genes explain under half, and the rest has no known cause. V and J calls and clone size are copied from that table; D and trimming were computed from the DNA. The sample table contains approximately 160,000 clones; only one count was recorded for roughly 84% of them. Jointly, the top ten make up roughly 7% of the sample.

V loses 1 base, J loses 2 bases, and the germline ends lie 7 bases apart. The CDR1 and CDR2 encoded by the germline V gene are SGHRS and YFSETQ. The CDR3 starts with the cysteine, ends with the phenylalanine, and has 13 residues. Of the read, only the CDR3 DNA is kept; its 39 bases are in frame from base 1. Points the paper makes about the study in general: The quantity of clinical and demographic metadata differed by source and by participant and was supplied without curation.

Whole blood was collected in K2EDTA tubes by collaborating institutions according to the institutions' own protocols. For TCRbeta analysis, collaborators shipped samples as frozen whole blood, isolated PBMCs, or DNA extracted from either of those sample types. This clone was recorded only once. The clone's antigen remains unknown. No much larger clonotype is one base removed from it; base qualities were not supplied. The V gene is TRBV5-1 and the J gene is TRBJ2-7, with the D gene not clear enough to name. The sequenced sample was peripheral blood. The receptor was isolated from a man aged 50 to 59 with active or convalescent COVID-19. The CDR3 protein sequence reads: CASSLTVAYEQYF. The nucleotide sequence is TGCGCCAGCAGCTTGACAGTTGCCTACGAGCAGTACTTC.